Sequencing of this TCR beta chain was carried out in a study of cytomegalovirus exposure and HLA in healthy donors (dated by TCRdb to 2016 to 2017). A note on the overall study: According to an earlier analysis of 587 of the donors, roughly 180 million T cells yielded 120 million or so unique TCR beta sequences and 276 Gb of sequence data. The later analysis used no new phenotypic data to find candidate immune exposures, relying instead on TCR beta sequences and their occurrence across donors. The study profiled the T cell repertoires of hundreds of subjects by immunosequencing and related them to cytomegalovirus serostatus. Donor age, sex, ethnicity and CMV serostatus were collected together with the repertoire data. Four or five DR-DQ haplotypes were handled as single units for association and clustering because linkage in the cohort was strong. Genome-wide SNP genotypes for about 65% of the 666 donors were used in a later genetic analysis, which treated that subset as a discovery cohort. Every repertoire in the discovery cohort had been generated on one and the same sequencing platform. The study aimed to test whether cataloging public T cell receptors could reveal signatures of past pathogen exposure. About 280 gigabases of sequencing data and around 85 million unique TCR sequences made up an early release that covered around 640 HLA-typed donors. Typing coverage differed by locus: A, B, C, DRB1 and DQB1 were typed in roughly 629-630 donors, DQA1 in 522, DPA1 in some 600, and DPB1 in 450 to 490. On average, 235,054 unique TCR beta nucleotide sequences were sequenced per donor among a few hundred genotyped donors of the cohort, with 15% to 20% of those sequences being non-productive. To predict cytomegalovirus infection status, the study combined high-throughput TCR immunosequencing, statistical association of individual TCRs with disease status, and machine learning. To decide whether each TCR beta V gene segment behaved as functional or pseudogenic, an earlier analysis of fewer than 750 of the donors relied on high-throughput TCR beta sequencing. Among the roughly 400 genotyped donors, around 81% belonged to the genetic ancestry cluster associated with self-reported Caucasian donors. Besides the first cohort of around 670 subjects, a separate validation cohort made up of some 110 different subjects was used. HLA typing included class I and class II loci at four-digit resolution. In a later analysis, previously published TCR beta repertoires from roughly 710 donors were re-analyzed and high-resolution HLA genotyping was added so that TCR occurrence patterns could be studied.

The research as a whole found: A later analysis associated about 17,000 TCR beta sequences with specific HLA alleles at a false discovery rate of 0.05. The cohort was sequenced for TCR beta chains only, and without alpha or paired-chain data the features that could be detected were limited. In a later analysis, TCR association rates were found to vary across HLA loci, with the most associated TCRs seen for DRB1 alleles and the fewest for HLA-C alleles. Because HLA typing was unavailable for some donors at each locus, only the typed subset was used in association tests. Broadly in line with IMGT annotations, most TCR beta V segments showed up in productive rearrangements about 87% or about 30% of the time in an earlier analysis of 587 of the donors. Compared with the roughly 600-donor mean, donors in an Asian-associated ancestry cluster had fewer N-insertions in productive TCRs, according to a later genetic analysis. A few of the identified cytomegalovirus-associated TCR beta chains were confirmed in vitro to be specific for cytomegalovirus antigens. In both the original and validation cohorts, the classifier was reported to diagnose cytomegalovirus status with high specificity and sensitivity. A later analysis found that HLA-associated TCR beta chains were more clonally expanded and had lower generation probabilities than equally common non-associated chains. In the study, approximately 160 TCR beta chains were listed as associated with cytomegalovirus. V-gene and J-gene trimming of TCR beta chains was associated with a missense DCLRE1C variant in a later genetic analysis, and the association was replicated in an independent cohort. A further reported finding was that TCR beta sequences accurately predicted the HLA-A and HLA-B alleles for most subjects in the first cohort. According to the authors, the approach could potentially be generalized to other disease states and immunological phenotypes. Assigning TCR associations to individual alleles was difficult when HLA alleles, especially DR and DQ, strongly co-occurred. A cluster of highly shared sequence variants was judged likely to be a technical artifact of the sequencing pipeline. In a later analysis, most CMV-associated TCR beta chains were found to appear HLA-restricted, with HLA associations seemingly driven largely by CMV exposure. About 17 rarely observed V segments, including chromosome 9 orphons, were excluded from the earlier analysis of about 500 of the donors because counts were too low. Presence/absence analyses assumed roughly uniform sequencing depth across donors, an assumption that may not hold. A later analysis reported that several top co-occurrence clusters appeared linked to parvovirus B19, influenza, CMV and Epstein-Barr virus. Some IMGT-functional V segments, including TRBV6-2 and TRBV6-3, could not be distinguished by the 87-base-pair reads and were therefore excluded. Correlated functional status among segregating V segments might be attributable to linkage disequilibrium, but an unknown experimental factor could not be ruled out. Across donors, most TCR sequences were observed very rarely, whereas some public TCRs were present in many individuals. CMV serostatus was the only immune exposure information available for the cohort.

To prepare the library, the immunoSEQ multiplex PCR assay was applied. A mixture of 60 forward primers for TCR Vbeta segments and 13 reverse primers for TCR Jbeta segments was used in the multiplex PCR. A multiplex PCR assay on genomic DNA amplified the CDR3 region of rearranged TCR beta genes. The amplified TCR beta libraries were sequenced on the Illumina HiSeq System as 87-base-pair reads. The authors processed their data as follows. Across the 670 or so repertoires, a later analysis counted tens of millions of unique TCR beta chains, roughly 11 million of which were shared by at least two donors. To remove PCR and sequencing errors, raw reads were error-corrected and collapsed into unique sequences using a nearest-neighbor algorithm that merged closely related sequences. Alignment of CDR3 sequences to IMGT reference sequences was used to assign V, D and J gene segments. For a sequence to be retained, a match of at least six nucleotides to both a V gene segment and a J gene segment was required. A rearrangement counted as productive if the CDR3 had no stop codons and remained in frame with V and J, and every other rearrangement counted as non-productive. CDR3 was defined by IMGT convention, running from the second conserved V-encoded cysteine to the conserved J-encoded phenylalanine. Sequences without an unambiguous match to a single V gene segment were excluded from the earlier analysis of about 600 of the donors. In an earlier analysis of 450 to 750 of the donors, a V segment was called functional when productive rearrangements were above 56.7%, and segregating when the standard deviation between donors exceeded 5%. A statistical classification framework was built to diagnose cytomegalovirus status from the catalog of TCR beta chain sequences. V and J gene assignment, in a later analysis, came from comparing TCR nucleotide sequences with IMGT/GENE-DB human TR gene sequences. A later analysis assigned CDR3 sequences and most-parsimonious VDJ recombination scenarios with the TCRdist pipeline. In a later analysis, each TCR beta chain was defined by its CDR3 amino acid sequence together with its V-gene family, and reads lacking a unique V-gene family were excluded. A later analysis removed nearly 600 highly shared, low-generation-probability nucleotide sequences to deal with suspected cross-contamination and a sequencing artifact. A later analysis calculated a clonal expansion index for each public chain from normalized within-repertoire ranks of inferred template counts. A later analysis computed generation probabilities with a VDJ recombination model fitted to out-of-frame rearrangements, and checked the results against IGoR. In a later analysis, TCR-TCR, TCR-HLA and TCR-CMV co-occurrence was scored with hypergeometric tests, and a repertoire-size bias correction was applied to TCR pairs. In a later analysis, false discovery rates were estimated by permuting HLA or CMV assignments 20 times. A later analysis grouped co-occurring TCRs with DBSCAN, adding TCRdist sequence similarity when clustering within HLA-allele-positive subsets. Repertoires with fewer than 30,000 or more than 120,000 public chains were left out of co-occurrence clustering, as were a handful of repertoires with anomalous nucleotide sharing. Sourced from immuneACCESS, this table was stored by TCRdb with only in-frame sequences that have V and J called. A share of the clones is absent; for the studies checked, an unresolved V gene accounts for under half, and the remainder has no known explanation. V and J calls and clone size come straight from that table; D and trimming were deduced from the DNA. For this sample there are some 150,000 clones; 55% to 75% appear just once. The leading ten clones occupy roughly 2.5% of the sample.

The cohort consisted of 670 or so healthy bone marrow donors. At the time of sampling, every cohort member was nominally healthy, though immune exposures that went unrecorded were likely present. Of the 600 or so cohort members, around 310 had a positive CMV serostatus and about 350 had a negative one, while no CMV serostatus was recorded for the donor. A peripheral blood sample was collected from each donor, and TCR beta sequencing was performed on peripheral blood mononuclear cells. Genomic DNA was extracted from the blood cell samples with the Qiagen DNeasy Blood Extraction Kit. On this clone: What antigen it recognizes has not been identified. Nothing much larger sits one base from this clone, and base qualities are not available.

Looking up the germline V gene yields CDR1 SQVTM and CDR2 ANQGSEA. Trimming costs V 3 bases and J 2 bases, and their ends lie 11 bases apart. The cysteine opens and the phenylalanine closes a CDR3 of 13 amino acids. The sequence is cut down to CDR3 DNA, 39 bases in frame from base 1. The TCR was taken from a human donor in good health. The sequence joins TRBV29-1 to TRBJ2-7; D gene: possibly TRBD1, on 6 matching bases. The sample was PBMCs. CDR3 reads: CSVEGHQAYEQYF. The DNA reads TGCAGCGTTGAGGGACACCAGGCCTACGAGCAGTACTTC.